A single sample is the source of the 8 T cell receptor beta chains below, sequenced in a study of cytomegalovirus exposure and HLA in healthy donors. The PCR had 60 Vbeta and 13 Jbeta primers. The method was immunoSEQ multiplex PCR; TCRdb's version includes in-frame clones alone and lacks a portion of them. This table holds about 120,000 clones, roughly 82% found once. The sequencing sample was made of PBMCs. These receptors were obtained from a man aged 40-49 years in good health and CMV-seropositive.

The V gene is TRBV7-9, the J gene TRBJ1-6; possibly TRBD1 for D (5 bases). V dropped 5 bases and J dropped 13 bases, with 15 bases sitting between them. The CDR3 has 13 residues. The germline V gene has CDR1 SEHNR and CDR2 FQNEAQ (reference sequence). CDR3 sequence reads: CASSPTQVGPLHF. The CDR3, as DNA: TGTGCCAGCAGCCCGACACAGGTCGGGCCCCTCCACTTT.

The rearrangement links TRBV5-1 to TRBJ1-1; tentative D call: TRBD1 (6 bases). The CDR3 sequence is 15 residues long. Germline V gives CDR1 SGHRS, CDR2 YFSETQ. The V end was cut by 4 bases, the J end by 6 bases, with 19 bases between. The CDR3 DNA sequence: TGCGCCAGCAGCCTCGGGGCAGGGGCCGGGGCTGAAGCTTTCTTT. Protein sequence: CASSLGAGAGAEAFF.

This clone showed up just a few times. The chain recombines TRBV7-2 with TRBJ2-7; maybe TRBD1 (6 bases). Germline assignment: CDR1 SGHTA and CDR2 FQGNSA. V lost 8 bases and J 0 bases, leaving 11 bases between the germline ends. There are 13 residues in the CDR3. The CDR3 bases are TGTGCCAGCGAGGGGGTGAGCTCCTACGAGCAGTACTTC. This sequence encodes CASEGVSSYEQYF.

The CDR3 DNA follows: TGTGCCAGCAGTTTATCGCTTGTGACAGGGGGGTCCCAGTACTTC. Translation gives CASSLSLVTGGSQYF. The rearrangement joins TRBV27 to TRBJ2-5; TRBD1 agrees at 9 bases. CDR3 size: 15 residues. J gave up 9 bases and V 0 bases, and 8 bases lay outside the gene matches. Germline V gives CDR1 MNHEY, CDR2 SMNVEV (reference sequence).

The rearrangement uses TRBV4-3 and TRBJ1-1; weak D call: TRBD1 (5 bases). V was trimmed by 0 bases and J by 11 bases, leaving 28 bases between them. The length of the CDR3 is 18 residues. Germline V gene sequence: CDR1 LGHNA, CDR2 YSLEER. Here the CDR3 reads CASSQDSGAGGVSKRAFF. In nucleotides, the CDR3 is TGCGCCAGCAGCCAAGACTCCGGTGCCGGGGGGGTCTCAAAACGGGCTTTCTTT.

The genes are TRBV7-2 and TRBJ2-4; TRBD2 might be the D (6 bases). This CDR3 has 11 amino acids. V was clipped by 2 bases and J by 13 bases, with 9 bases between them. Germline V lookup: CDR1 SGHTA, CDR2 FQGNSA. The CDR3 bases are TGTGCCAGCAGCTTATTAGGAGGGCAGTACTTC. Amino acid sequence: CASSLLGGQYF.

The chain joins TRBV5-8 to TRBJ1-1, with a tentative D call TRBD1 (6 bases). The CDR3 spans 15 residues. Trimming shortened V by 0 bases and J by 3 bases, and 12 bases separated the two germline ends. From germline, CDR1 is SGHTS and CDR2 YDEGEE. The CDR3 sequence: CASSLVQGRYTEAFF. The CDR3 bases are TGTGCCAGCAGCTTGGTCCAGGGGAGATACACTGAAGCTTTCTTT. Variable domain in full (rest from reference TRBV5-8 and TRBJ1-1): EAGVTQSPTHLIKTRGQQATLRCSPISGHTSVYWYQQALGLGLQFLLWYDEGEERNRGNFPPRFSGRQFPNYSSELNVNALELEDSALYLCASSLVQGRYTEAFFGQGTRLTVV.

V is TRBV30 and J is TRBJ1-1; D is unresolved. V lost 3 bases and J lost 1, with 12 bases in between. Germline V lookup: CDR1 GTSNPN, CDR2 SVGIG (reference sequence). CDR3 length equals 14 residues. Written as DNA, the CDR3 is TGTGCCTGGAGACTGAAACCCTCGAACACTGAAGCTTTCTTT. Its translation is CAWRLKPSNTEAFF.